This is a list of T cell receptor beta chains from one sample in a study of blood T cell repertoires in COVID-19. This table comes from immunoSEQ multiplex PCR, and its TCRdb copy is limited to in-frame clones, with some not included. The sample lists 300,000 to 400,000 clones; 88% were seen once. The source material was peripheral blood. The receptors originated from a woman in her sixties or seventies with COVID-19, enrolled during active disease. Each CDR3 is given with its conserved first and last residue. A D gene is named only where the DNA matches it firmly.

TRBJ2-5,TRBV19,-,CASSLSSSVETQYF
TRBJ2-7,TRBV4-1,TRBD2,CASSQGLLAGGLYEQYF
TRBJ2-7,TRBV7-2,TRBD2,CASSSTSGSSYEQYF
TRBJ1-2,TRBV27,TRBD1,CASSSGQVNYGYTF
TRBJ1-1,TRBV19,-,CASSDRGGLSNTEAFF
TRBJ1-3,TRBV7-2,-,CASSPWTGNTIYF
TRBJ1-1,TRBV30,TRBD1,CAWGKGTGKNTEAFF
TRBJ1-1,TRBV10-2,-,CASSPTGWGEAFF
TRBJ2-5,TRBV7-9,TRBD2,CASSRGGQEETQYF
TRBJ2-1,TRBV27,-,CASSVRQSSYNEQFF
TRBJ2-7,TRBV7-9,TRBD2,CASSWAQMAGVTYEQYF
TRBJ2-1,TRBV30,-,CAWSSLGGRNEQFF
TRBJ1-6,TRBV2,TRBD1,CASSGWTGRSPLHF
TRBJ2-3,TRBV29-1,TRBD1,CSVERWDRAPDTQYF
TRBJ1-1,TRBV2,TRBD1,CASSVGQVNTEAFF
TRBJ2-3,TRBV19,TRBD2,CASAFSGGIGDTQYF
TRBJ2-3,TRBV29-1,-,CSVSAVVSDTQYF
TRBJ1-6,TRBV19,-,CASSITDYNSPLHF
TRBJ1-5,TRBV6-1,-,CASSERGNQPQHF
TRBJ2-3,TRBV6-2/TRBV6-3,-,CASSPRADTQYF
TRBJ2-7,TRBV19,TRBD2,CASSIALTSPAGGHYEQYF
TRBJ1-1,TRBV3-1/TRBV3-2,-,CASRQTNTEAFF
TRBJ1-1,TRBV7-9,-,CASSLAEGRVNTEAFF
TRBJ1-1,TRBV28,-,CASSLFTVTAEAFF
TRBJ1-4,TRBV27,-,CASSPLGGSTNEKLFF
TRBJ2-3,TRBV11-3,TRBD2,CASSFGSGGFTDTQYF
TRBJ1-1,TRBV2,-,CASSVYRKGSEAFF
TRBJ1-5,TRBV4-1,-,CASSHRAGVQPQHF
TRBJ2-5,TRBV7-9,TRBD2,CASSLSSGGTKGETQYF
TRBJ2-7,TRBV5-8,TRBD1,CASSFFKGSGGEGTYEQYF
TRBJ2-7,TRBV6-1,-,CASSEGGVPFWEQYF
TRBJ2-7,TRBV3-1/TRBV3-2,-,CASSPFLRGEQYF
TRBJ2-2,TRBV10-1,-,CASRGGANTGELFF
TRBJ2-1,TRBV24-1,TRBD1,CATSDSGTGGNEQFF
TRBJ2-7,TRBV28,-,CASSSRREQYF
TRBJ1-1,TRBV5-1,-,CASSPGLYMNTEAFF
TRBJ1-2,TRBV10-3,-,CAISESVSQEGGYTF
TRBJ1-1,TRBV19,-,CASSSQGTRDTEAFF
TRBJ1-1,TRBV5-6,TRBD1,CASSARQGGNTEAFF
TRBJ1-1,TRBV11-3,-,CASSLGPMNTEAFF
TRBJ1-5,TRBV7-2,-,CASSLLASNQPQHF
TRBJ2-1,TRBV5-6,TRBD2,CASSYGLAGEQFF
TRBJ2-2,TRBV2,-,CASSEAQGTYTGELFF
TRBJ2-5,TRBV3-1/TRBV3-2,TRBD2,CASSQDPSGGETQYF
TRBJ1-1,TRBV19,TRBD1,CASSTRQGNTEAFF
TRBJ2-2,TRBV7-3,-,CASSSGDTGELFF
TRBJ1-2,TRBV7-2,TRBD1,CASSFRDRGGSNGYTF
TRBJ1-5,TRBV10-2,-,CASSESTASNQPQHF
TRBJ1-5,TRBV2,-,CASSESGGQPQHF
TRBJ2-1,TRBV6-5,TRBD2,CASSYLSGGYNEQFF
TRBJ2-2,TRBV19,TRBD1,CASKGQGGTGELFF
TRBJ2-1,TRBV4-2,TRBD2,CASSPNLAGGDEQFF
TRBJ1-6,TRBV7-2,-,CASSFDRYNSPLHF
TRBJ1-5,TRBV2,TRBD1,CASSGRTGDQPQHF
TRBJ2-4,TRBV25-1,TRBD1,CASRAGQGMSKNIQYF
TRBJ1-5,TRBV29-1,-,CSVGGASNQPQHF
TRBJ2-7,TRBV20-1,-,CSARFYHEQYF
TRBJ2-2,TRBV9,TRBD2,CASSPRNSGAGGTGELFF
TRBJ1-2,TRBV28,-,CASSPPGLYYGYTF
TRBJ1-2,TRBV12-3/TRBV12-4,-,CASSLGGNYGYTF